This T cell receptor (beta chain) was identified in a study of blood T cells in healthy people across ages (dated by TCRdb to about 2015). Looking at the study overall: In model experiments, template switching captured roughly one uniquely barcoded TCR beta cDNA molecule for every two T cells. To avoid experimental bias, donors of different ages were distributed randomly across sequencing lanes. Four age groups were formed from the donors: young (average roughly 15 years), middle-aged (around 40), aged (around 62) and long-lived (around 82). The study measured age-related changes in TCR beta repertoire diversity using deep sequencing normalized with unique cDNA molecular identifiers. For two donors (one aged 18 to 30 and one aged 80 or older), the study analyzed two additional independent replicas of 1 million unique cDNA reads from the same blood draw. General findings and caveats noted by the study authors: Conclusive comparison of naive and antigen-experienced compartments was prevented by the profiling of bulk unsorted PBMCs. Observed TCR beta diversity per million T cells fell roughly linearly with age, and a significant reduction was already apparent by age roughly 40. Estimates of total diversity based on one million sequenced T cells were considered lower bounds and underestimates. A strong correlation was found between observed TCR beta diversity and the percentage of naive T cells measured by flow cytometry. Compared with the aged group, the long-lived group had more naive CD4+ T cells, fewer expanded clones and increased TCR diversity, a pattern suggesting age selection. Because donor CMV infection status was unknown, age-related changes in expanded clonotypes were potentially confounded.

Library creation used 5' RACE. The sequencing machine was an Illumina HiSeq 2500. A second PCR of about 6 to 12 cycles was run with a J-beta primer mix and a sample-barcoded 5' primer. Each TCR beta cDNA molecule received a unique molecular identifier from a template-switch 5' adaptor carrying 12 random nucleotides. Each sample yielded at least 2.5 million CDR3-containing paired-end reads. First-strand cDNA was synthesized from all RNA with the Mint cDNA synthesis kit, primed by a TRBC-specific oligonucleotide. Following uracil-DNA glycosylase treatment, all cDNA underwent a first 18-cycle PCR with the universal primers M1SS and BC2_uni_R. On the authors' methods: For normalization, 1 million high-quality reads, each with a distinct molecular identifier, were randomly selected from each sample. Instead of being binned into consensus sequences, reads with shared molecular identifiers were discarded. MiTCR, run with a Q25 quality threshold and the strictest error-elimination algorithm, handled CDR3 identification, clonotype clustering and error correction. A nonparametric unseen species model using Euler transformation provided a lower-bound estimate of total TCR beta diversity. The public reads were quality trimmed at Q25 with fastp and then assembled into clones with MiXCR by TCRdb, keeping productive beta chains. Here each entry gathers all rows of one CDR3 protein and keeps the most common genes and DNA. TCRdb assigned the V and J calls; the authors' analysis was not used. The sample records roughly 800,000 distinct CDR3 sequences, about 36% of which are singletons. The top ten clonotypes cover approximately 13% of the sample.

Concerning this clonotype itself: This clone's antigen is unknown. The record has no base qualities; no much larger clone is one base away.

V is pruned by 0 bases and J by 5 bases, leaving 7 bases of the junction without a gene match. The cysteine opens and the phenylalanine closes a CDR3 of 16 amino acids. Only the CDR3 DNA stays, 48 bases, in frame from base 1. In the germline V gene, CDR1 corresponds to MNHEY and CDR2 to SVGEGT. Donors were roughly 40 systemically healthy Caucasian individuals from Russia aged 6 to 90 years. Each donor gave around 9 milliliters of peripheral blood, collected into EDTA-treated Vacutainer tubes. Ficoll-Paque density-gradient centrifugation was used to isolate PBMCs, with at least 7 million obtained per sample. Total RNA was extracted from PBMCs with Trizol reagent, with at least 6 micrograms obtained per sample. Naive CD45RAhigh/CD27high T cell percentages were measured by flow cytometry on a PBMC aliquot from every donor.

Input material: blood. The rearranged chain carries TRBV6-2 or TRBV6-3 and TRBJ2-5, and 9 junctional nucleotides match TRBD2. The sequence derives from a young man in good health. The CDR3 amino acid sequence is: CASSYSIGAGGETQYF. The DNA is as follows: TGTGCCAGCAGTTACTCGATCGGCGCGGGAGGGGAGACCCAGTACTTC.